What follows are 2 T cell receptor beta chains derived from one specimen sequenced in a study of T-cell memory formation after mild COVID-19. TCRdb processed the 5' RACE reads anew with MiXCR; each CDR3 protein has one entry. This sample has 500,000 to 600,000 distinct CDR3 sequences; more than 15% occur once, and the top ten carry 12%. The sequencing input was PBMCs or a T cell subset sorted from them (not recorded which). The receptors shown here come from an adult woman who had mild COVID-19 (a few samples of this study predate the infection). Cell type and time point are not known.

At least ten counts were recorded for this clonotype. The chain uses TRBV7-6 and TRBJ2-3, with 7 bases aligning to TRBD2. Germline CDR1 and CDR2: SGHVS and FNYEAQ. The CDR3 loop spans 16 amino acids. V lost 4 bases, J lost 1 base, and 8 bases stayed unmatched. The CDR3 DNA follows: TGTGCCAGCAGCTCATGGGGCCTAGCGGGCACAGATACGCAGTATTTT. As protein: CASSSWGLAGTDTQYF.

The V call is TRBV7-3, the J call TRBJ2-1; 8 bases are a match to TRBD1. Germline values: CDR1 SGHTA, CDR2 FQGTGA. The CDR3 extends over 15 amino acids. The ends lost 5 bases at V and 7 bases at J; junction bases unmatched: 10. The CDR3 sequence is CASSPGTGRGNEQFF. The CDR3 bases are TGTGCCAGCAGCCCTGGGACAGGTAGGGGAAATGAGCAGTTCTTC.